The clone carrying this T cell receptor beta chain was seen only a few times. Absence of ophthalmopathy progression within 18 months defined stable Graves' hyperthyroidism. Exclusion of a patient resulted from uncontrolled infection, other autoimmune disease, pregnancy or lactation. The sample is drawn from a study of T cells in Graves' hyperthyroidism and ophthalmopathy. RNA transcripts gave rise to amplified TCR beta CDR3 regions. With the HTBI primer set, the TCR CDR3 went through a first round of RT-PCR. TCRdb re-called the multiplex PCR reads through MiXCR, storing one row per CDR3 protein. The sample contains about 420,000 distinct CDR3 sequences, 12% to 15% of which appear only once. Germline CDR1 reads SGHDN; CDR2 reads FVKESK. The CDR3 is made up of 15 amino acids. The V gene end was trimmed by 4 bases and the J gene end by 4 bases; junction bases not matched to a gene: 7.

This clonotype was obtained from a woman younger than 35 with Graves' hyperthyroidism. The chain combines TRBV14 with TRBJ2-1, with 7 positions matching TRBD2. Sequencing was carried out using blood. This chain's CDR3 is CASSPRTSKYNEQFF. CDR3 nucleotides: TGTGCCAGCAGCCCTAGGACTAGTAAATACAATGAGCAGTTCTTC.